These T cell receptor beta chains were read from a single sample in a study of molecular identifiers for immune sequencing clone quantification. MiXCR, run by TCRdb on the PCR reads, gives a single entry per CDR3 protein. Of some 580,000 distinct CDR3 sequences listed, 25% are singletons. The source material was naive CD8+ T cells from blood, with Jurkat cell RNA spiked in. Receptors were obtained from a human donor in good health. Some libraries in this study had Jurkat cell RNA spiked in. Both conserved end residues are part of each CDR3. A D gene is named only where the DNA matches it firmly. Not all rows give a size; the values are once, few, many and, for expanded clones, a class.

size,J,V,D,CDR3,DNA
many,TRBJ2-6,TRBV4-2,NA,CASSQVQFSGANVLTF,TGTGCCAGCAGCCAAGTTCAATTCTCTGGGGCCAACGTCCTGACTTTC
NA,TRBJ2-5,TRBV21-1,NA,CASSKHTLGTKGKTQYF,TGTGCCAGCAGCAAACATACACTAGGGACCAAGGGGAAGACCCAGTACTTC
many,TRBJ2-3,TRBV9,TRBD2,CASSVAGDVDTQYF,TGTGCCAGCAGCGTGGCGGGGGATGTAGATACGCAGTATTTT
NA,TRBJ2-7,TRBV12-3/TRBV12-4,NA,CASSQMGVYEQYF,TGTGCCAGCAGCCAGATGGGGGTTTACGAGCAGTACTTC
many,TRBJ2-7,TRBV12-5,NA,CASGNSPAPNEQYF,TGTGCTAGTGGTAATTCACCCGCCCCCAACGAGCAGTACTTC
few,TRBJ2-5,TRBV6-5,NA,CASTGETQYF,TGTGCCAGCACGGGTGAGACCCAGTACTTC
few,TRBJ2-3,TRBV13,NA,CASSPAGPGRDTQYF,TGTGCCAGCAGCCCGGCGGGGCCCGGTAGGGATACGCAGTATTTT
few,TRBJ2-7,TRBV3-1,TRBD2,CASGQGEGLYEQYF,TGTGCCAGCGGCCAAGGGGAGGGGTTGTACGAGCAGTACTTC
few,TRBJ1-1,TRBV7-9,TRBD1,CASGTGGNTEAFF,TGTGCCAGCGGGACAGGGGGAAACACTGAAGCTTTCTTT
NA,TRBJ2-1,TRBV6-6,NA,CASSYFTGDNEQFF,TGTGCCAGCAGTTACTTCACCGGGGACAATGAGCAGTTCTTC
many,TRBJ2-3,TRBV7-9,NA,CASSHAPQRLTDTQYF,TGTGCCAGCAGCCACGCCCCCCAGCGGCTCACAGATACGCAGTATTTT
few,TRBJ1-4,TRBV27,TRBD1,CASSSTGDRATNEKLFF,TGTGCCAGCAGTTCAACAGGGGATAGGGCAACTAATGAAAAACTGTTTTTT
NA,TRBJ2-1,TRBV27,NA,CASSPSVGSYNEQFF,TGTGCCAGCAGTCCTAGCGTGGGGTCCTACAATGAGCAGTTCTTC
few,TRBJ2-1,TRBV27,NA,CASSWGPREQFF,TGTGCCAGCAGTTGGGGACCCCGGGAGCAGTTCTTC